Listed here are 2 T cell receptor beta chains from one sample, sequenced in a study of blood T cells in healthy people across ages (dated by TCRdb to between 2015 and 2017). The protocol used for the library was 5' RACE. Sequencing instrument: Illumina HiSeq 2500. A second about 7 to 12 cycle PCR used a sample-barcoded 5' primer and a J-beta primer mix. TCRdb cleaned the public reads at Q25 with fastp, built clones with MiXCR and kept in-frame beta chains. One record per CDR3 amino acid sequence lists the most common genes and DNA. Across this sample there are some 700,000 distinct CDR3 sequences, with more than 40% seen only once. The top ten constitute 20% to 25% of the sample. Specimen: blood. The receptor set was obtained from a woman aged 55-70 years in good health.

In the case of this clonotype: Given a much more abundant clone one base away, this may be a read error. The chain is built from TRBV6-5 and TRBJ2-1; D is unclear. The J call could be wrong; TRBJ2-7 is a better fit for the DNA end. The CDR3 contains 13 residues. Germline V gene lookup returns CDR1 MNHEY and CDR2 SVGAGI. This CDR3 is CASSYSMHNEQYF. CDR3 DNA sequence: TGTGCCAGCAGTTACTCGATGCACAATGAGCAGTACTTC.

This clonotype was seen only a few times. The chain has TRBV15 and TRBJ2-3, with 8 bases matching TRBD2. The CDR3 has 16 residues. Germline CDR1 LNHNV, CDR2 YYDKDF (reference sequence). The ends lost 2 bases at V and 2 bases at J; junction bases unmatched: 6. CDR3: CATSRTNSGNTDTQYF. The CDR3 DNA follows: TGTGCCACCAGCAGAACCAATAGCGGGAACACAGATACGCAGTATTTT.